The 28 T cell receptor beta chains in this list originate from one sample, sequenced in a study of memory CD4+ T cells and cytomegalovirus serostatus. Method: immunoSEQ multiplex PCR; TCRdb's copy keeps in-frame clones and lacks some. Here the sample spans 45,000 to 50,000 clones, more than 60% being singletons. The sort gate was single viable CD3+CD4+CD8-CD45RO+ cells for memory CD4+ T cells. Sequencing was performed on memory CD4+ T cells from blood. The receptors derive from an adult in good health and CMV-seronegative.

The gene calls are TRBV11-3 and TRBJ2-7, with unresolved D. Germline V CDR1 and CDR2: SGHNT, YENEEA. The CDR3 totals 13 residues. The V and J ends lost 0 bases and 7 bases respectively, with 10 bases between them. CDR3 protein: CASSLDPGLEQYF. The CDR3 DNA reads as TGTGCCAGCAGCTTAGATCCAGGTTTGGAGCAGTACTTC. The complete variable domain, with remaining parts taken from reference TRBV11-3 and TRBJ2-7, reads EAGVVQSPRYKIIEKKQPVAFWCNPISGHNTLYWYLQNLGQGPELLIRYENEEAVDDSQLPKDRFSAERLKGVDSTLKIQPAELGDSAVYLCASSLDPGLEQYFGPGTRLTVT.

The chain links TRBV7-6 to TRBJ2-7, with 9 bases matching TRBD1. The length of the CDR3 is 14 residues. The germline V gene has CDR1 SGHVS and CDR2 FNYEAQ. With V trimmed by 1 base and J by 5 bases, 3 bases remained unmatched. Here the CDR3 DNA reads TGTGCCAGCAGCTTAGAGGACAGGGGCCACGAGCAGTACTTC. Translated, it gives CASSLEDRGHEQYF.

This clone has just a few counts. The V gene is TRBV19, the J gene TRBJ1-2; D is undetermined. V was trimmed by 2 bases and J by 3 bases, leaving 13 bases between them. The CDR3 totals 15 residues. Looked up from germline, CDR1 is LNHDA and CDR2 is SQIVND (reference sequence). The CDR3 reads CASSISGSRDYGYTF. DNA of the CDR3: TGTGCCAGTAGTATAAGTGGGTCCCGGGACTATGGCTACACCTTC.

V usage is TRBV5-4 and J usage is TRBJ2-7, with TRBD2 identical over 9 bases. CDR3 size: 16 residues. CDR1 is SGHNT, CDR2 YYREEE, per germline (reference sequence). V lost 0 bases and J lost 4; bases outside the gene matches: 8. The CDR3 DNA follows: TGTGCCAGCAGCTTGGGTGGGACTAGCCCCCGGTACGAGCAGTACTTC. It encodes CASSLGGTSPRYEQYF.

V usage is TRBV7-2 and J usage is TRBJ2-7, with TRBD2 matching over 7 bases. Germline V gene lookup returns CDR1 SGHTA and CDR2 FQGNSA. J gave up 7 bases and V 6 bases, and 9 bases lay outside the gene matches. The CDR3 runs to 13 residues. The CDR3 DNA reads TGTGCCAGCAGTAAAGCGGGGTTTCGGGAGCAGTACTTC. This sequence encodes CASSKAGFREQYF.

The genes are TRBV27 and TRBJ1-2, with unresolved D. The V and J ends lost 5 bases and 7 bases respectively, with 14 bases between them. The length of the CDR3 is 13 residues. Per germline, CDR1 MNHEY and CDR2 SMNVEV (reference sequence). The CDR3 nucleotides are TGTGCCAGCAGTGCACATTATGACGGTGGCTACACCTTC. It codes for CASSAHYDGGYTF.

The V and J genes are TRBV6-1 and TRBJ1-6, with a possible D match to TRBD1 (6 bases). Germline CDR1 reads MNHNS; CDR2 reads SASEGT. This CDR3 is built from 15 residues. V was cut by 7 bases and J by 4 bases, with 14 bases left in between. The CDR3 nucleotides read TGTGCCAGCATAAATCCGGACAGTTATAATTCACCCCTCCACTTT. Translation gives CASINPDSYNSPLHF.

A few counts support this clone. The chain's CDR3 is CASSARGLAEYNEQFF. CDR3 sequence (DNA): TGTGCCAGCAGCGCCCGCGGACTAGCGGAGTACAATGAGCAGTTCTTC. V gene TRBV9 combines with J gene TRBJ2-1, with 10 nucleotides matching TRBD2. Germline values: CDR1 SGDLS, CDR2 YYNGEE. The CDR3 length is 16 residues. V shed 3 bases, J shed 4 bases, and the junction held 7 bases outside the gene matches.

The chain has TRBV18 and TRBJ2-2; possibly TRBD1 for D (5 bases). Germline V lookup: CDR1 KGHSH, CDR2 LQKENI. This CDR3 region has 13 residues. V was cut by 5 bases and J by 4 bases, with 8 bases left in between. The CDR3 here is CASSTQGTGELFF. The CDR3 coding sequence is TGTGCCAGCTCAACTCAGGGCACCGGGGAGCTGTTTTTT.

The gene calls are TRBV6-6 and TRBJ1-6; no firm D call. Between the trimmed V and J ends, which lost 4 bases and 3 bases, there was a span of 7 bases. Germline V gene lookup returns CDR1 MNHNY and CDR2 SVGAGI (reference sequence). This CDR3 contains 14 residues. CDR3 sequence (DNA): TGTGCCAGCAGTTCGGACGGCTATAATTCACCCCTCCACTTT. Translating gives CASSSDGYNSPLHF.

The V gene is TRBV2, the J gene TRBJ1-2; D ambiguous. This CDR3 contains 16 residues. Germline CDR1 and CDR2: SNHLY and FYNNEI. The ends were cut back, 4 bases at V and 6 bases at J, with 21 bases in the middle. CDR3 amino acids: CASSGGVGLSKDGYTF. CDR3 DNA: TGTGCCAGCAGTGGCGGCGTTGGGCTAAGTAAGGATGGCTACACCTTC.

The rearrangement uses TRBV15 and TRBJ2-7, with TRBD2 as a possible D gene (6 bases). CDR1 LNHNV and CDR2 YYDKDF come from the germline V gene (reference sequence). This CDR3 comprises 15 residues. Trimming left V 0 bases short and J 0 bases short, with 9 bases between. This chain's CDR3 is CATSREGGPSYEQYF. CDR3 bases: TGTGCCACCAGCAGAGAGGGGGGACCCTCCTACGAGCAGTACTTC.

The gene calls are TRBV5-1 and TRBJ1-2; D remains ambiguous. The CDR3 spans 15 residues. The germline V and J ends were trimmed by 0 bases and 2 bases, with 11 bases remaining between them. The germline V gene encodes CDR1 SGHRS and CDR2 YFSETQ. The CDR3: CASSLGRAPNYGYTF. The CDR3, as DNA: TGCGCCAGCAGCTTGGGCCGGGCCCCAAACTATGGCTACACCTTC.

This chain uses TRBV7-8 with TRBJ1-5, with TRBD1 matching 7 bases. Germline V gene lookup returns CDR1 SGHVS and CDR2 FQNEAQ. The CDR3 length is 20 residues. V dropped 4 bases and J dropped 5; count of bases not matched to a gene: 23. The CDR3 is CASSSRGPQGPSLGDQPQHF. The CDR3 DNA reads TGTGCCAGCAGCTCGAGAGGGCCACAGGGGCCCAGCTTAGGGGATCAGCCCCAGCATTTT.

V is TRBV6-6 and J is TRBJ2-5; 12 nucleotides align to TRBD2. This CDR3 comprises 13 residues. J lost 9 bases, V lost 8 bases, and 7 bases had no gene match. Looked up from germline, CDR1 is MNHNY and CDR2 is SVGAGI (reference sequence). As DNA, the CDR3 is TGTGCCAGCCGGACTAGCGGGACGGGTGCCCAGTACTTC. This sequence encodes CASRTSGTGAQYF.

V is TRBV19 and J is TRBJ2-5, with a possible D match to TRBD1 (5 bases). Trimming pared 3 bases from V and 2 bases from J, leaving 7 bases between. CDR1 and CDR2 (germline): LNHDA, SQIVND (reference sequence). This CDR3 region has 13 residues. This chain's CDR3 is CASSMGQQETQYF. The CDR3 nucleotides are TGTGCCAGTAGTATGGGGCAGCAAGAGACCCAGTACTTC.

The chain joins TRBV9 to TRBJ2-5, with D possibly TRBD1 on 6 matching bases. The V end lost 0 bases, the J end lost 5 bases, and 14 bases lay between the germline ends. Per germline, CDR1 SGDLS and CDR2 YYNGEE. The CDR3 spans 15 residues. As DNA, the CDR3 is TGTGCCAGCAGCGTAGTGGGGGCCGTGGTCGAGACCCAGTACTTC. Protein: CASSVVGAVVETQYF.

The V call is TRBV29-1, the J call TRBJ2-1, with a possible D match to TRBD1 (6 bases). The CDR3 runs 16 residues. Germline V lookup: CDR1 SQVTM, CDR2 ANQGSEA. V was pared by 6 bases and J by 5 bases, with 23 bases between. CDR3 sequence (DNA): TGCAGCGTAGTTCCTGGCCTCACAGGGTTTAACAATGAGCAGTTCTTC. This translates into CSVVPGLTGFNNEQFF.

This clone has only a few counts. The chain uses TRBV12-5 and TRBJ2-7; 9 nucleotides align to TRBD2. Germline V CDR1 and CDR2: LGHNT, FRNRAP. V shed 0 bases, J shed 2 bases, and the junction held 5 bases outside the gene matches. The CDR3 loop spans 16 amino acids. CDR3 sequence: CASGLVGRGGAYEQYF. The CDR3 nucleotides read TGTGCTAGTGGTTTGGTCGGCCGCGGGGGGGCCTACGAGCAGTACTTC.

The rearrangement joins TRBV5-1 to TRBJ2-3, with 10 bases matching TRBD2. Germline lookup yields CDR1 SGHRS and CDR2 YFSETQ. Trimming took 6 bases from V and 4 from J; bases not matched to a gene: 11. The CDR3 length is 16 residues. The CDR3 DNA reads TGCGCCAGCATCGCATCCGGGACTAGCGCCGCAGATACGCAGTATTTT. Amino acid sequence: CASIASGTSAADTQYF. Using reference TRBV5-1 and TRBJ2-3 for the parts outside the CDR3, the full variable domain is KAGVTQTPRYLIKTRGQQVTLSCSPISGHRSVSWYQQTPGQGLQFLFEYFSETQRNKGNFPGRFSGRQFSNSRSEMNVSTLELGDSALYLCASIASGTSAADTQYFGPGTRLTVL.

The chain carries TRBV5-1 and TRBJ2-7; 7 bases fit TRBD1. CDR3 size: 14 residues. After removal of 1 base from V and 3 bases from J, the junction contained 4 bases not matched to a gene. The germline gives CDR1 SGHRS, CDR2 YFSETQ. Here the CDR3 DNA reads TGCGCCAGCAGCTTGACAGGGGACCACTACGAGCAGTACTTC. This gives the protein CASSLTGDHYEQYF.

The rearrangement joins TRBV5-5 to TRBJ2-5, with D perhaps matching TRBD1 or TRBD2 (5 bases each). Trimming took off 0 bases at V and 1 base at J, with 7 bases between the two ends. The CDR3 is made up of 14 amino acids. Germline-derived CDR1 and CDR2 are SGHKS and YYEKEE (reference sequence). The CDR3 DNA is TGTGCCAGCAGCTTGGTTGGGGGCCAAGAGACCCAGTACTTC. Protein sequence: CASSLVGGQETQYF.

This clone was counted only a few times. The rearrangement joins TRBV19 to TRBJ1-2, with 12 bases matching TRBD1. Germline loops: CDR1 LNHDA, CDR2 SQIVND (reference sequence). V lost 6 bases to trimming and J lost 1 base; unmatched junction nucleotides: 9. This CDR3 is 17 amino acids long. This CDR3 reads CASRGTGGSSINYGYTF. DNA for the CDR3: TGTGCCAGTAGGGGGACAGGGGGCTCTTCTATTAACTATGGCTACACCTTC.

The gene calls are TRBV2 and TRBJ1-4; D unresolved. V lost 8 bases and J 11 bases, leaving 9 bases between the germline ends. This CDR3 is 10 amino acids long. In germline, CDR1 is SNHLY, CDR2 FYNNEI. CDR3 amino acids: CASSKAKLFF. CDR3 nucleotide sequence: TGTGCCAGCTCCAAGGCGAAACTGTTTTTT.

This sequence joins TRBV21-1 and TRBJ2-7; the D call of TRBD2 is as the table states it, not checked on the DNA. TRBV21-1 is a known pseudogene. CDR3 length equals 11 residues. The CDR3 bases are TGTGCCAGCAGCAAAAATAACGAGCAGTACTTC. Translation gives CASSKNNEQYF.

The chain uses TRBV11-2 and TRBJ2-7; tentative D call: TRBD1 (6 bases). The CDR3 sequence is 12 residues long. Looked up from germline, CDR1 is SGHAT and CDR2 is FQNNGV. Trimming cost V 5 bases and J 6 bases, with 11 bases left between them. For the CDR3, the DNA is TGTGCCAGCAGCGGGGGCCGAACCGAGCAGTACTTC. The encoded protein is CASSGGRTEQYF.

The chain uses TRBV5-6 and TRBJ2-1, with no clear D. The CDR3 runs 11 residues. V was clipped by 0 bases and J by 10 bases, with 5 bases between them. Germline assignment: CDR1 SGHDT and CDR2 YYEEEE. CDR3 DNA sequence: TGTGCCAGCAGCTTGGAAATCGAGCAGTTCTTC. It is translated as CASSLEIEQFF.

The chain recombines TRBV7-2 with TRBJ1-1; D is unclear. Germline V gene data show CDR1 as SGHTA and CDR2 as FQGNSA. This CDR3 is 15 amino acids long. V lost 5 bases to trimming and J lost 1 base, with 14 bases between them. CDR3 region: CASSPSTAQNTEAFF. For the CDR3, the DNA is TGTGCCAGCAGCCCCTCCACAGCTCAGAACACTGAAGCTTTCTTT.